Each of the 18 T cell receptor beta chains below was sequenced from the same sample in a study of beta chain features in type 1 diabetes (dated 2018 in TCRdb). These receptors lack a known antigen. Summary of the overall study and its limitations: In all four CD4+ subsets, TCRB CDR3 length was moderately but significantly shorter in type 1 diabetes patients.

Library preparation was by the immunoSEQ multiplex PCR assay. The entire amount of isolated RNA was reverse transcribed using the High Capacity cDNA Reverse Transcription Kit, so the sequenced TCRB transcripts were expressed ones. TCRdb limited this immuneACCESS table to in-frame rearrangements with V and J called. A share of clones is missing; checked studies link under half to unresolved V genes, and the rest is unexplained. In this sample the table shows 200,000 to 300,000 clones, about 14% of which occur a single time. The top ten clones comprise roughly 0.019% of the sample. The source material was naive CD4+ T cells from blood. Reading the label with the study, this specimen's cell subset or site is: true naive CD4+ T cells. The origin of the receptors is a man aged 25-45 years with type 1 diabetes.

Only a few counts were recorded for this clone. The rearrangement joins TRBV2 to TRBJ1-2; TRBD1 is a possible D gene (5 bases). V was trimmed by 8 bases and J by 4 bases, leaving 14 bases between them. The CDR3 totals 13 residues. CDR1 SNHLY and CDR2 FYNNEI come from the germline V gene. CDR3 in DNA: TGTGCCAGCGGAACAGGTGCCCTCTATGGCTACACCTTC. Translating gives CASGTGALYGYTF. Based on the CDR3 plus reference TRBV2 and TRBJ1-2, the full variable domain is EPEVTQTPSHQVTQMGQEVILRCVPISNHLYFYWYRQILGQKVEFLVSFYNNEISEKSEIFDDQFSVERPDGSNFTLKIRSTKLEDSAMYFCASGTGALYGYTFGSGTRLTVV.

This clone was observed a handful of times. CDR3 sequence reads: CASSYSTGHSTDTQYF. Here the CDR3 DNA reads TGTGCCAGCAGTTACTCGACCGGACACAGCACAGATACGCAGTATTTT. The chain has TRBV6-5 and TRBJ2-3; weak D call: TRBD1 (5 bases). This CDR3 comprises 16 residues. With 0 bases removed from V and 0 bases from J, the gap between germline ends came to 10 bases. CDR1 is MNHEY, CDR2 SVGAGI, per germline.

This clone occurred a few times. V gene TRBV28 combines with J gene TRBJ2-1, with 7 bases aligning to TRBD2. V was pared by 7 bases and J by 9 bases, with 18 bases of the junction left unmatched. Germline V gene data show CDR1 as MDHEN and CDR2 as SYDVKM. This CDR3 spans 16 amino acids. As DNA, the CDR3 is TGTGCCAGCATGAATTTGGACGGGAGGAGAGGTGGTGAGCAGTTCTTC. It is translated as CASMNLDGRRGGEQFF.

V gene TRBV19 combines with J gene TRBJ1-5, with TRBD1 matching 11 bases. CDR3 length: 16 amino acids. CDR1 and CDR2 (germline): LNHDA, SQIVND (reference sequence). J was trimmed by 0 bases and V by 4 bases; bases with no gene match: 2. The CDR3 spells CASSRGQGGSNQPQHF. CDR3 nucleotides: TGTGCCAGTAGTAGGGGACAGGGGGGTAGCAATCAGCCCCAGCATTTT.

V gene TRBV6-1 combines with J gene TRBJ2-3; D is undetermined. Germline CDR1 MNHNS, CDR2 SASEGT. This CDR3 contains 14 residues. V lost 2 bases to trimming and J lost 5 bases, with 11 bases between them. The CDR3 bases are TGTGCCAGCAGTGAACCGTCCGAGAGAGATACGCAGTATTTT. Translated, it gives CASSEPSERDTQYF.

This clone was seen only a few times. V is TRBV5-1 and J is TRBJ1-6; D unclear. CDR1 SGHRS and CDR2 YFSETQ come from the germline V gene. The CDR3 runs 13 residues. Deletions cut 0 bases from V and 7 bases from J, with 5 bases between. CDR3 sequence reads: CASSLDSNSPLHF. As DNA, the CDR3 is TGCGCCAGCAGCTTGGACAGCAATTCACCCCTCCACTTT.

This chain links TRBV21-1 with TRBJ1-3. TRBV21-1 is recorded as a pseudogene. The CDR3 consists of 13 residues. The CDR3 nucleotides are TGTGCCAGCAGCGAGGACCCCAGCGGGACCATATATTTT. Residues: CASSEDPSGTIYF.

A few counts support this clone. The rearrangement links TRBV9 to TRBJ2-5; 8 nucleotides align to TRBD2. Germline CDR1 and CDR2: SGDLS and YYNGEE. The CDR3 covers 15 residues. The ends lost 4 bases at V and 4 bases at J; junction bases unmatched: 9. The DNA for the CDR3 is TGTGCCAGCAGCTCAACCGGGACTAGTGCAGAGACCCAGTACTTC. Amino acids: CASSSTGTSAETQYF.

The V call is TRBV30, the J call TRBJ2-7, with 12 bases lining up with TRBD1. Germline V gene data show CDR1 as GTSNPN and CDR2 as SVGIG (reference sequence). V was clipped by 0 bases and J by 7 bases; unmatched bases: 4. The CDR3 extends over 14 amino acids. The CDR3 coding sequence is TGTGCCTGGAGTGTCCGGGACAGGGGGCGTGAGCAGTACTTC. It specifies CAWSVRDRGREQYF. Full variable domain (rest looked up from reference TRBV30 and TRBJ2-7): SQTIHQWPATLVQPVGSPLSLECTVEGTSNPNLYWYRQAAGRGLQLLFYSVGIGQISSEVPQNLSASRPQDRQFILSSKKLLLSDSGFYLCAWSVRDRGREQYFGPGTRLTVT.

This clone has only a few counts. V is TRBV12-5 and J is TRBJ2-7; possibly TRBD2 for D (6 bases). The CDR3 contains 14 residues. Looked up from germline, CDR1 is LGHNT and CDR2 is FRNRAP. V was shortened by 6 bases and J by 3 bases, with 15 bases between the two germline ends. CDR3 in amino acids: CASGQTSQDYEQYF. The CDR3 DNA follows: TGTGCTAGTGGGCAGACTAGTCAGGACTACGAGCAGTACTTC.

In this sample, this clone turned up a few times. The sample holds other DNA sequences that translate to the same CDR3. J is TRBJ2-3 and V is TRBV7-9; D is uncertain. Looked up from germline, CDR1 is SEHNR and CDR2 is FQNEAQ (reference sequence). Trimming took off 2 bases at V and 0 bases at J, with 6 bases between the two ends. The CDR3 runs 14 residues. CDR3 sequence reads: CASSLSVSTDTQYF. The CDR3 DNA follows: TGTGCCAGCAGCTTAAGCGTCAGCACAGATACGCAGTATTTT.

This rearrangement joins TRBV7-2 to TRBJ1-1; D is perhaps TRBD1 (5 bases). CDR3 length: 14 amino acids. The V and J ends lost 10 bases and 1 base respectively, with 16 bases between them. Germline-derived CDR1 and CDR2 are SGHTA and FQGNSA. The CDR3 sequence: CATYTGHSNTEAFF. The CDR3 coding sequence is TGTGCCACATATACCGGACACTCGAACACTGAAGCTTTCTTT.

This chain links TRBV30 with TRBJ2-7; 9 nucleotides align to TRBD1. The CDR3 loop spans 13 amino acids. Trimming cost V 7 bases and J 5 bases; bases outside gene matches: 9. The germline gives CDR1 GTSNPN, CDR2 SVGIG (reference sequence). The DNA for the CDR3 is TGTGCCTTGGGTGCGGGACAGGGTAACGAGCAGTACTTC. This sequence encodes CALGAGQGNEQYF.

The chain has TRBV30 and TRBJ2-1; 14 bases fit TRBD2. From germline, CDR1 is GTSNPN and CDR2 SVGIG (reference sequence). The CDR3 is 17 amino acids. J gave up 8 bases and V 0 bases, and 9 bases lay outside the gene matches. The CDR3 loop is CAWSVGRTSGGRDEQFF. CDR3 bases: TGTGCCTGGAGTGTAGGTCGGACTAGCGGGGGGCGGGATGAGCAGTTCTTC.

This chain joins TRBV6-1 and TRBJ2-6, with D perhaps TRBD2 (7 bases). The CDR3 is made up of 18 amino acids. The V gene's germline CDR1 is MNHNS and CDR2 SASEGT. Trimming left V 3 bases short and J 1 base short, with 16 bases between. CDR3 region: CASSDNRGADSGANVLTF. In DNA, the CDR3 is TGTGCCAGCAGTGATAATCGGGGGGCCGATTCTGGGGCCAACGTCCTGACTTTC.

The V gene is TRBV7-2, the J gene TRBJ2-4, with 7 bases fitting TRBD1. This CDR3 contains 14 residues. CDR1 and CDR2 (germline): SGHTA, FQGNSA. V shed 5 bases, J shed 1 base, and the junction held 2 bases outside the gene matches. The CDR3 region has the DNA TGTGCCAGCAGCCTGACAGGGGCCAAAAACATTCAGTACTTC. This encodes CASSLTGAKNIQYF.

The rearrangement uses TRBV2 and TRBJ2-6; D ambiguous. Trimming left V 6 bases short and J 0 bases short, with 9 bases between. This CDR3 comprises 15 residues. Per germline, CDR1 SNHLY and CDR2 FYNNEI. Written as DNA, the CDR3 is TGTGCCAGCAGAGAGTCCTTCTCTGGGGCCAACGTCCTGACTTTC. Protein: CASRESFSGANVLTF.

There are a few counts of this clone. The chain employs TRBV5-6 and TRBJ2-7, with 7 bases fitting TRBD1. The germline V gene encodes CDR1 SGHDT and CDR2 YYEEEE. With 4 bases clipped from V and 0 bases from J, the junction kept 7 bases outside the gene matches. The CDR3 consists of 15 residues. CDR3 sequence: CASSPGTANSYEQYF. The CDR3 coding sequence is TGTGCCAGCAGCCCCGGGACAGCGAACTCCTACGAGCAGTACTTC.